A single sample is the source of the 2 T cell receptor beta chains below, sequenced in a study of T-cell reconstitution after alpha-beta-depleted transplantation in children. As it was prepared, the TCRbeta library received unique molecular identifiers. TCRdb reprocessed the PCR reads with MiXCR, giving one entry per CDR3 protein. The top ten clones hold 2% to 2.5% of a sample with a few hundred thousand distinct CDR3 sequences, around 13% of them seen once. The sample in question was PBMCs, mostly from graft donor cells, obtained 360 days after TCRalphabeta/CD19-depleted stem cell transplant. These receptors were collected from a male patient between 10 and 17 years old who had a stem cell transplant for acute myeloid leukemia, so the T cells may come from the graft donor.

This clonotype was counted ten times or more. The rearrangement links TRBV28 to TRBJ2-7, with 11 nucleotides matching TRBD1. The CDR3 has 16 amino acids. V lost 5 bases, J lost 4 bases, and 10 bases stayed unmatched. Germline assignment: CDR1 MDHEN and CDR2 SYDVKM. The CDR3 DNA is TGTGCCAGCAGTAACCCGGGACAGGGGGTTGGATACGAGCAGTACTTC. Translated: CASSNPGQGVGYEQYF.

The chain recombines TRBV20-1 with TRBJ2-7; D gene unclear. Germline V lookup: CDR1 DFQATT, CDR2 SNEGSKA (reference sequence). The CDR3 contains 15 residues. V was trimmed by 0 bases and J by 2 bases, leaving 14 bases between them. DNA of the CDR3: TGCAGTGCTAGAGAGTACAAGATAAGCGCCTACGAGCAGTACTTC. It yields the protein CSAREYKISAYEQYF.